This entry lists 30 T cell receptor beta chains sequenced from one sample in a study of cytomegalovirus exposure and HLA in healthy donors (dated by TCRdb to about 2017). The method was the immunoSEQ multiplex PCR assay. The multiplex PCR relied on a mix of 60 forward primers for TCR Vbeta segments and 13 reverse primers for TCR Jbeta segments. The immuneACCESS repertoire file appears here via TCRdb, limited to in-frame rearrangements. These files lack a portion of the clones; in checked studies, under half of the deficit traces to unresolved V genes, and the cause of the others is not known. The sample has some 150,000 clones on record, over 60% of them singletons. The ten largest clones represent roughly 3.1% of the sample. Input material: PBMCs. Receptors were obtained from a woman aged 25 to 39 in good health and CMV-seropositive.

The rearrangement joins TRBV2 to TRBJ1-1; maybe TRBD1 (5 bases). The ends were cut back, 1 base at V and 8 bases at J, with 11 bases in the middle. Germline CDR1 is SNHLY and CDR2 is FYNNEI. The CDR3 runs to 13 residues. The CDR3 DNA is TGTGCCAGCAGTGAAGGCAGGGCCACCGAAGCTTTCTTT. This encodes CASSEGRATEAFF.

This sequence joins TRBV11-3 and TRBJ2-5; 11 positions agree with TRBD1. The germline CDR1 and CDR2 sequences are SGHNT and YENEEA. V shed 3 bases and J 5 bases; nucleotides not matched to a gene: 5. The CDR3 has 15 residues. In nucleotides, the CDR3 is TGTGCCAGCAGCTTGGAGTGGGACAGGGGGGAGACCCAGTACTTC. Amino acid sequence: CASSLEWDRGETQYF.

The chain is built from TRBV10-3 and TRBJ2-2, with TRBD1 as a possible D gene (7 bases). V was cut by 5 bases and J by 6 bases, with 10 bases left in between. CDR1 and CDR2 (germline): ENHRY, SYGVKD. The CDR3 is 13 residues long. The CDR3 loop reads CAISQGGSGELFF. The CDR3 coding sequence is TGTGCCATCAGTCAGGGGGGTTCCGGGGAGCTGTTTTTT.

This clone appeared a few times. The chain links TRBV27 to TRBJ2-5, with 9 nucleotides matching TRBD2. The CDR3 loop spans 13 amino acids. The germline V gene encodes CDR1 MNHEY and CDR2 SMNVEV (reference sequence). V gave up 8 bases and J gave up 4 bases; unmatched junction bases: 5. CDR3 DNA: TGTGCCAGCGGGCTAGCGGGGTCAGAGACCCAGTACTTC. This gives the protein CASGLAGSETQYF.

The chain is built from TRBV5-4 and TRBJ2-7, with 10 bases fitting TRBD2. V was pared by 0 bases and J by 7 bases, with 10 bases of the junction left unmatched. This CDR3 is 16 amino acids long. CDR1 SGHNT and CDR2 YYREEE come from the germline V gene (reference sequence). For the CDR3, the DNA is TGTGCCAGCAGCTTGGTTATCGGACTAGCGGATACTGAGCAGTACTTC. Translated, it gives CASSLVIGLADTEQYF.

This clone was counted once. The V gene is TRBV27, the J gene TRBJ2-3; TRBD2 matches 12 bases. The CDR3 covers 17 residues. J was trimmed by 5 bases and V by 4 bases; bases with no gene match: 10. Germline V gene sequence: CDR1 MNHEY, CDR2 SMNVEV (reference sequence). The CDR3 bases are TGTGCCAGCAGTTCCCTACCGACTAGCGGGGGCCAAGATACGCAGTATTTT. Its translation is CASSSLPTSGGQDTQYF.

The rearrangement links TRBV6-4 to TRBJ2-7, with TRBD1 matching 11 bases. The germline V gene encodes CDR1 MRHNA and CDR2 SNTAGT. V was clipped by 5 bases and J by 4 bases; unmatched bases: 1. This CDR3 is 13 amino acids long. CDR3 sequence (DNA): TGTGCCAGCAGTAGGGACAGGGGGTACGAGCAGTACTTC. Its translation: CASSRDRGYEQYF.

This clone occurred a few times. This chain uses TRBV5-1 with TRBJ1-1, with 7 bases aligning to TRBD1. J was trimmed by 5 bases and V by 4 bases; bases with no gene match: 11. The CDR3 is 15 amino acids. CDR1 SGHRS and CDR2 YFSETQ come from the germline V gene. The CDR3 DNA reads as TGCGCCAGCAGCCGCGGCGGCGAGGGGGCAACTGAAGCTTTCTTT. Translation gives CASSRGGEGATEAFF.

The chain combines TRBV18 with TRBJ2-3; 11 nucleotides match TRBD2. The CDR3 runs to 17 residues. V lost 2 bases, J lost 4 bases, and 8 bases stayed unmatched. Germline CDR1 KGHSH, CDR2 LQKENI. CDR3 amino acids: CASSPIASGRTADTQYF. For the CDR3, the DNA is TGTGCCAGCTCACCAATAGCTAGCGGGAGGACAGCAGATACGCAGTATTTT.

The CDR3: CASSPIEGGSEAFF. The CDR3 DNA is TGTGCCAGCTCACCAATCGAAGGCGGGTCTGAAGCTTTCTTT. The chain joins TRBV18 to TRBJ1-1; no reliable D call. Germline V lookup: CDR1 KGHSH, CDR2 LQKENI. V was pared by 2 bases and J by 6 bases, with 13 bases between. This CDR3 is 14 amino acids long.

The chain uses TRBV28 and TRBJ2-7; a weak D match, TRBD1 (5 bases). Looked up from germline, CDR1 is MDHEN and CDR2 is SYDVKM. This CDR3 has 14 amino acids. Trimming left V 5 bases short and J 6 bases short, with 17 bases between. Here the CDR3 DNA reads TGTGCCAGCAGTGATGGGGCCTGGGATGGCGAGCAGTACTTC. It yields the protein CASSDGAWDGEQYF.

The chain recombines TRBV18 with TRBJ1-1; tentative D call: TRBD1 (5 bases). CDR1 KGHSH and CDR2 LQKENI come from the germline V gene. The ends were cut back, 5 bases at V and 3 bases at J, with 10 bases in the middle. This CDR3 spans 13 amino acids. CDR3 residues: CASSWTRDTEAFF. The DNA of the CDR3 is TGTGCCAGCTCATGGACCAGGGACACTGAAGCTTTCTTT.

This clone was recorded a few times. The J gene is TRBJ2-1, the V gene TRBV10-3; 10 bases fit TRBD1. V trimming: 8 bases; J trimming: 8 bases; junction bases outside the gene matches: 9. The CDR3 sequence is 14 residues long. Germline V gives CDR1 ENHRY, CDR2 SYGVKD. As DNA, the CDR3 is TGTGCCATCCTTCCGGGACAGGGGTTCCATGAGCAGTTCTTC. As protein: CAILPGQGFHEQFF.

The chain recombines TRBV7-2 with TRBJ2-1; D possibly corresponds to TRBD2 (6 bases). Germline CDR1 SGHTA, CDR2 FQGNSA. Trimming stripped 3 bases from V and 10 bases from J, with 16 bases between. This CDR3 has 14 residues. CDR3 in amino acids: CASSLTRDSGEQFF. The CDR3 nucleotides are TGTGCCAGCAGCTTGACCCGGGACTCCGGGGAGCAGTTCTTC. Looking up the rest from reference TRBV7-2 and TRBJ2-1 gives the full variable domain: GAGVSQSPSNKVTEKGKDVELRCDPISGHTALYWYRQSLGQGLEFLIYFQGNSAPDKSGLPSDRFSAERTGGSVSTLTIQRTQQEDSAVYLCASSLTRDSGEQFFGPGTRLTVL.

CDR3 coding DNA: TGCGCCAGCAGCTTGGGGCAGGGAAGGCCTGAAGCTTTCTTT. This translates into CASSLGQGRPEAFF. The genes are TRBV5-1 and TRBJ1-1, with D possibly TRBD1 on 5 matching bases. Germline V CDR1 and CDR2: SGHRS, YFSETQ. The V and J ends lost 0 bases and 6 bases respectively, with 12 bases between them. The CDR3 totals 14 residues.

The V and J genes are TRBV4-1 and TRBJ1-2; 7 bases align to TRBD1. J gave up 7 bases and V 3 bases, and 11 bases lay outside the gene matches. Looked up from germline, CDR1 is MGHRA and CDR2 is YSYEKL. This CDR3 is built from 15 residues. This CDR3 reads CASSQGTDDYGGYTF. DNA for the CDR3: TGCGCCAGCAGCCAGGGGACAGATGATTATGGTGGCTACACCTTC.

The sample holds a few counts of this clone. V gene TRBV5-6 combines with J gene TRBJ2-5, with D perhaps matching TRBD1 (5 bases). The assigned J gene may be wrong: the sequence end matches TRBJ2-7 better. The CDR3 totals 12 residues. Germline loops: CDR1 SGHDT, CDR2 YYEEEE. Here the CDR3 reads CASSLTGYEQYF. Here the CDR3 DNA reads TGTGCCAGCAGCTTGACAGGTTACGAGCAGTACTTC.

The rearrangement joins TRBV11-2 to TRBJ2-1, with no clear D. The germline V gene has CDR1 SGHAT and CDR2 FQNNGV. This CDR3 is 12 amino acids long. The V end was cut by 1 base, the J end by 9 bases, with 7 bases between. DNA for the CDR3: TGTGCCAGCAGCTTAGGATGGAGTGAGCAGTTCTTC. This sequence encodes CASSLGWSEQFF.

The J gene is TRBJ1-6, the V gene TRBV2, with D hard to call. Deletions cut 7 bases from V and 0 bases from J, with 19 bases between. Germline CDR1 and CDR2: SNHLY and FYNNEI. This CDR3 contains 18 residues. The CDR3 region has the DNA TGTGCCAGCACTTCCCGGCGGGCGGCTAGCTCCTATAATTCACCCCTCCACTTT. Residues: CASTSRRAASSYNSPLHF.

This clone was seen only a few times. The V and J genes are TRBV29-1 and TRBJ2-7, with 7 bases fitting TRBD2. This CDR3 region has 11 residues. The V gene end was trimmed by 4 bases and the J gene end by 6 bases; junction bases not matched to a gene: 3. Germline CDR1 is SQVTM and CDR2 is ANQGSEA. CDR3 loop: CSVGEGLEQYF. The CDR3 region has the DNA TGCAGCGTTGGGGAGGGGCTCGAGCAGTACTTC.

This chain links TRBV5-1 with TRBJ1-2; D is possibly TRBD1 (6 bases). Germline V gives CDR1 SGHRS, CDR2 YFSETQ. V was pared by 2 bases and J by 3 bases, with 17 bases between. There are 16 residues in the CDR3. The CDR3 region has the DNA TGCGCCAGCAGCTTTCAACGGGACATCACTTACTATGGCTACACCTTC. This gives the protein CASSFQRDITYYGYTF.

J is TRBJ1-2 and V is TRBV5-1; weak D call: TRBD1 (6 bases). The V gene's germline CDR1 is SGHRS and CDR2 YFSETQ. The V gene lost 4 bases and the J gene lost 8 bases, with 18 bases spanning the gap. CDR3 length: 14 residues. Here the CDR3 reads CASSGLVGAYGYTF. CDR3 sequence (DNA): TGCGCCAGCAGCGGGCTGGTGGGGGCGTACGGCTACACCTTC.

The V gene is TRBV4-1, the J gene TRBJ2-3; D might be TRBD1 (6 bases). V lost 3 bases and J lost 0, with 13 bases in between. The CDR3 is made up of 16 amino acids. Germline V gene lookup returns CDR1 MGHRA and CDR2 YSYEKL. The DNA for the CDR3 is TGCGCCAGCAGCCAGGGGGCTAGCCCTAGCACAGATACGCAGTATTTT. Its protein is CASSQGASPSTDTQYF.

This clone was seen only a few times. V gene TRBV4-1 combines with J gene TRBJ2-3; 9 bases are shared with TRBD2. CDR1 MGHRA and CDR2 YSYEKL come from the germline V gene. Losses at the gene ends were 4 bases for V and 8 bases for J; bases not matched to a gene: 13. This CDR3 region has 16 residues. CDR3 sequence (DNA): TGCGCCAGCAGCCCATATAGCGGGAGCGTGGGGGCTACGCAGTATTTT. Its protein product is CASSPYSGSVGATQYF.

The chain joins TRBV9 to TRBJ2-3, with D hard to call. V was shortened by 0 bases and J by 2 bases, with 10 bases between the two germline ends. The CDR3 totals 15 residues. The germline CDR1 and CDR2 sequences are SGDLS and YYNGEE. Here the CDR3 reads CASSVVSDNTDTQYF. For the CDR3, the DNA is TGTGCCAGCAGCGTAGTGTCAGATAACACAGATACGCAGTATTTT.

V and J are TRBV7-9 and TRBJ2-3; the match to TRBD2 covers 7 bases. Trimming took 6 bases from V and 1 from J; bases not matched to a gene: 4. This CDR3 region has 14 residues. Germline V gene lookup returns CDR1 SEHNR and CDR2 FQNEAQ (reference sequence). This CDR3 is CASRQSGGTDTQYF. DNA for the CDR3: TGTGCCAGCAGACAAAGCGGGGGCACAGATACGCAGTATTTT.

This clone occurred a few times. V usage is TRBV10-2 and J usage is TRBJ1-1; 7 bases line up with TRBD1. Trimming removed 6 bases from V and 4 bases from J; junction bases left unmatched: 5. There are 13 residues in the CDR3. Looked up from germline, CDR1 is WSHSY and CDR2 is SAAADI. CDR3 loop: CASRSDRLTEAFF. Here the CDR3 DNA reads TGCGCCAGCAGATCGGACAGGCTCACTGAAGCTTTCTTT.

This chain links TRBV10-2 with TRBJ1-2; 7 nucleotides match TRBD1. CDR3 length: 15 amino acids. V was pared by 7 bases and J by 6 bases, with 14 bases of the junction left unmatched. The V gene's germline CDR1 is WSHSY and CDR2 SAAADI. Here the CDR3 reads CASNTFGPGQNGYTF. CDR3 nucleotides: TGCGCCAGCAATACCTTTGGACCGGGACAGAATGGCTACACCTTC.

This clone was seen a handful of times. The J gene is TRBJ2-3, the V gene TRBV5-1, with D unresolved. The germline V and J ends were trimmed by 1 base and 0 bases, with 9 bases remaining between them. The V gene's germline CDR1 is SGHRS and CDR2 YFSETQ. The CDR3 is made up of 15 amino acids. CDR3 sequence reads: CASSLPVSSTDTQYF. As DNA, the CDR3 is TGCGCCAGCAGCTTGCCCGTCTCTAGCACAGATACGCAGTATTTT. Full variable domain (remainder filled in from reference TRBV5-1 and TRBJ2-3): KAGVTQTPRYLIKTRGQQVTLSCSPISGHRSVSWYQQTPGQGLQFLFEYFSETQRNKGNFPGRFSGRQFSNSRSEMNVSTLELGDSALYLCASSLPVSSTDTQYFGPGTRLTVL.

The V gene is TRBV5-6, the J gene TRBJ2-7, with D perhaps TRBD1 (7 bases). Trimming took 4 bases from V and 3 from J, leaving 17 bases between them. From germline, CDR1 is SGHDT and CDR2 YYEEEE. The CDR3 runs 15 residues. CDR3 in amino acids: CASSPRGVVVYEQYF. In nucleotides, the CDR3 is TGTGCCAGCAGCCCCAGGGGGGTAGTCGTCTACGAGCAGTACTTC.